These 28 T cell receptor beta chains were sequenced from one sample in a study of CD8 T cells in Susac syndrome. RNA was extracted with the RNeasy kit, and a quantity of about 0.45 to 1 ug was reverse transcribed using random hexamers. One entry per CDR3 protein, called by TCRdb with MiXCR from the immunoSEQ multiplex PCR reads. This sample carries around 200,000 distinct CDR3 sequences, roughly 94% of them seen once, and the ten largest clones take around 0.095%. The sequencing input was CD4+ T cells from PBMCs. The receptors stem from a human donor with Susac syndrome.

The chain links TRBV12-3 or TRBV12-4 to TRBJ1-2; D unclear. The CDR3 is 12 amino acids. V lost 7 bases, J lost 8 bases, and 14 bases lay in between. The CDR3 loop reads CASTFHGLGYTF. CDR3 nucleotide sequence: TGTGCCAGCACCTTCCATGGGCTGGGCTACACCTTC.

The chain employs TRBV29-1 and TRBJ1-2; 7 nucleotides line up with TRBD1. This CDR3 region has 15 residues. V dropped 4 bases and J dropped 4; count of bases not matched to a gene: 12. Germline CDR1 is SQVTM and CDR2 is ANQGSEA. The CDR3 here is CSVGTGGGSGYGYTF. CDR3 nucleotide sequence: TGCAGCGTTGGGACAGGTGGGGGTTCGGGCTATGGCTACACCTTC.

The gene calls are TRBV30 and TRBJ2-3; 11 nucleotides match TRBD2. The CDR3 covers 17 residues. Germline CDR1 is GTSNPN and CDR2 is SVGIG (reference sequence). Trimming cost V 0 bases and J 0 bases; bases outside gene matches: 5. In DNA form, the CDR3 reads TGTGCCTGGAGTGTCACCGGGACTAGCGGAAGCACAGATACGCAGTATTTT. This codes for CAWSVTGTSGSTDTQYF.

The J gene is TRBJ2-3, the V gene TRBV29-1, with 10 bases aligning to TRBD2. The V gene's germline CDR1 is SQVTM and CDR2 ANQGSEA. The CDR3 has 13 residues. The V and J ends lost 5 bases and 1 base, in that order; junction bases with no gene match: 0. CDR3 region: CSVLAGGTDTQYF. The CDR3 coding sequence is TGCAGCGTTCTAGCGGGAGGCACAGATACGCAGTATTTT.

The chain has TRBV30 and TRBJ2-7; D is ambiguous. Germline V lookup: CDR1 GTSNPN, CDR2 SVGIG (reference sequence). V was shortened by 0 bases and J by 3 bases, with 6 bases between the two germline ends. The CDR3 covers 12 residues. Written as DNA, the CDR3 is TGTGCCTGGAGTGTAGATCTCTACGAGCAGTACTTC. Protein sequence: CAWSVDLYEQYF.

The rearrangement joins TRBV6-6 to TRBJ2-5; maybe TRBD2 (6 bases). CDR3 length: 15 residues. The germline V gene encodes CDR1 MNHNY and CDR2 SVGAGI (reference sequence). The V end lost 6 bases, the J end lost 2 bases, and 16 bases lay between the germline ends. CDR3 sequence reads: CASRPRWAGQETQYF. CDR3 bases: TGTGCCAGCAGACCCCGGTGGGCGGGACAAGAGACCCAGTACTTC.

The chain employs TRBV4-2 and TRBJ2-7; 10 bases fit TRBD2. CDR1 is LGHNA, CDR2 YNFKEQ, per germline. The CDR3 has 15 residues. The trim removed 4 bases at V and 1 base at J, leaving 4 bases unmatched. The CDR3, as DNA: TGTGCCAGCAGCCGGGGACTAGCGTCGTCCTACGAGCAGTACTTC. Translating gives CASSRGLASSYEQYF.

The chain joins TRBV9 to TRBJ2-1, with 7 bases matching TRBD2. V lost 0 bases and J lost 3; bases outside the gene matches: 6. The CDR3 spans 16 residues. From germline, CDR1 is SGDLS and CDR2 YYNGEE. The CDR3 nucleotides are TGTGCCAGCAGCGTAGATGTGGGGGGGAGCTACAATGAGCAGTTCTTC. This gives the protein CASSVDVGGSYNEQFF. The full variable domain, in which reference TRBV9 and TRBJ2-1 provide the parts outside the CDR3, is DSGVTQTPKHLITATGQRVTLRCSPRSGDLSVYWYQQSLDQGLQFLIQYYNGEERAKGNILERFSAQQFPDLHSELNLSSLELGDSALYFCASSVDVGGSYNEQFFGPGTRLTVL.

This chain joins TRBV30 and TRBJ1-5; TRBD1 is a possible D gene (5 bases). Germline CDR1 reads GTSNPN; CDR2 reads SVGIG (reference sequence). This CDR3 contains 15 residues. V dropped 6 bases and J dropped 0 bases, with 15 bases sitting between them. CDR3 loop: CACHPGGDSNQPQHF. As DNA, the CDR3 is TGTGCCTGCCACCCCGGGGGAGATAGCAATCAGCCCCAGCATTTT.

V and J are TRBV11-3 and TRBJ2-6; D tentatively fits TRBD1 or TRBD2 (5 bases each). The germline CDR1 and CDR2 sequences are SGHNT and YENEEA. The CDR3 is made up of 15 amino acids. Trimming removed 3 bases from V and 2 bases from J, with 8 bases in between. The CDR3 loop is CASSLRGTGANVLTF. In nucleotides, the CDR3 is TGTGCCAGCAGCTTGAGGGGAACTGGGGCCAACGTCCTGACTTTC.

This rearrangement joins TRBV7-9 to TRBJ2-2, with TRBD2 matching over 10 bases. Germline values: CDR1 SEHNR, CDR2 FQNEAQ (reference sequence). The ends lost 5 bases at V and 3 bases at J; junction bases unmatched: 9. CDR3 length: 17 residues. CDR3 DNA: TGTGCCAGCAGCGCGATGACTAGCGGGTCCTACACCGGGGAGCTGTTTTTT. This translates into CASSAMTSGSYTGELFF.

The V call is TRBV29-1, the J call TRBJ2-1; no clear D gene. V lost 2 bases, J lost 5 bases, and 7 bases lay in between. This CDR3 region has 12 residues. Germline CDR1 reads SQVTM; CDR2 reads ANQGSEA. The DNA of the CDR3 is TGCAGCGTTGAAATGGGTGACAATGAGCAGTTCTTC. It encodes CSVEMGDNEQFF.

V usage is TRBV28 and J usage is TRBJ2-6; the D call may be TRBD1 or TRBD2 (5 bases each). V gave up 6 bases and J gave up 4 bases, with 7 bases separating them. CDR1 is MDHEN and CDR2 is SYDVKM in the germline V gene. This CDR3 region has 13 residues. CDR3 DNA: TGTGCCAGCAGGGGACCCGGGGCCAACGTCCTGACTTTC. Protein product: CASRGPGANVLTF.

This rearrangement joins TRBV4-3 to TRBJ2-3; D ambiguous. The ends were cut back, 0 bases at V and 4 bases at J, with 11 bases in the middle. Germline-derived CDR1 and CDR2 are LGHNA and YSLEER. This CDR3 comprises 15 residues. The CDR3 sequence: CASSQDYSRPDTQYF. CDR3 coding DNA: TGCGCCAGCAGCCAAGATTATTCGAGGCCAGATACGCAGTATTTT.

The chain carries TRBV19 and TRBJ2-3; D uncertain. Trimming took off 3 bases at V and 5 bases at J, with 9 bases between the two ends. The CDR3 runs 13 residues. Per germline, CDR1 LNHDA and CDR2 SQIVND (reference sequence). This CDR3 reads CASSISFRDTQYF. The CDR3 DNA is TGTGCCAGTAGTATTAGCTTTAGAGATACGCAGTATTTT.

The chain employs TRBV2 and TRBJ2-7; D unresolved. CDR1 SNHLY and CDR2 FYNNEI come from the germline V gene. V gave up 5 bases and J gave up 4 bases, with 9 bases separating them. This CDR3 region has 12 residues. The CDR3 spells CASSNPSYEQYF. CDR3 bases: TGTGCCAGCAGTAATCCCAGTTACGAGCAGTACTTC.

This rearrangement joins TRBV18 to TRBJ2-1; weak D call: TRBD2 (7 bases). The CDR3 extends over 13 amino acids. Germline CDR1 KGHSH, CDR2 LQKENI. Trimming stripped 3 bases from V and 6 bases from J, with 9 bases between. The DNA of the CDR3 is TGTGCCAGCTCACCCGGGGGGCGCAATGAGCAGTTCTTC. Protein: CASSPGGRNEQFF.

The chain uses TRBV25-1 and TRBJ1-3, with D hard to call. Germline lookup yields CDR1 MGHDK and CDR2 SYGVNS. This CDR3 contains 13 residues. V was cut by 5 bases and J by 10 bases, with 15 bases left in between. The CDR3 DNA sequence: TGTGCCAGCAGTAGAAGCGACGGATATACCATATATTTT. This gives the protein CASSRSDGYTIYF.

This rearrangement joins TRBV28 to TRBJ2-2, with D uncertain. The V end lost 1 base, the J end lost 0 bases, and 9 bases lay between the germline ends. Germline V gene lookup returns CDR1 MDHEN and CDR2 SYDVKM. The CDR3 sequence is 16 residues long. This chain's CDR3 is CASSLFYSANTGELFF. CDR3 in DNA: TGTGCCAGCAGTTTATTTTACAGCGCGAACACCGGGGAGCTGTTTTTT.

The genes are TRBV12-3 or TRBV12-4 and TRBJ2-3, with 9 bases identical to TRBD2. The CDR3 has 19 amino acids. V lost 4 bases, J lost 4 bases, and 18 bases stayed unmatched. CDR3 loop: CASSSQARLADYLADTQYF. In DNA, the CDR3 is TGTGCCAGCAGTTCTCAAGCCCGACTAGCGGACTATTTGGCAGATACGCAGTATTTT.

This chain joins TRBV4-2 and TRBJ2-1; 11 positions match TRBD2. This CDR3 spans 16 amino acids. V was clipped by 0 bases and J by 4 bases; unmatched bases: 2. Germline values: CDR1 LGHNA, CDR2 YNFKEQ. Here the CDR3 DNA reads TGTGCCAGCAGCCAAGAAACTAGCGGGAGTTACAATGAGCAGTTCTTC. Its translation: CASSQETSGSYNEQFF.

The gene calls are TRBV30 and TRBJ2-5; TRBD1 aligns across 11 bases. J lost 6 bases, V lost 2 bases, and 2 bases had no gene match. CDR1 GTSNPN and CDR2 SVGIG come from the germline V gene (reference sequence). The CDR3 contains 13 residues. The CDR3 DNA follows: TGTGCCTGGAGTAGGACAGGGGGCCAGACCCAGTACTTC. It yields the protein CAWSRTGGQTQYF. Using reference TRBV30 and TRBJ2-5 for the parts outside the CDR3, the full variable domain is SQTIHQWPATLVQPVGSPLSLECTVEGTSNPNLYWYRQAAGRGLQLLFYSVGIGQISSEVPQNLSASRPQDRQFILSSKKLLLSDSGFYLCAWSRTGGQTQYFGPGTRLLVL.

V gene TRBV20-1 combines with J gene TRBJ2-2, with 9 bases identical to TRBD1. CDR3 size: 13 residues. The V gene's germline CDR1 is DFQATT and CDR2 SNEGSKA (reference sequence). After removal of 4 bases from V and 6 bases from J, the junction contained 3 bases not matched to a gene. CDR3 protein: CSAIWTGAGELFF. Here the CDR3 DNA reads TGCAGTGCTATTTGGACAGGGGCCGGGGAGCTGTTTTTT.

This sequence joins TRBV6-2 or TRBV6-3 and TRBJ1-2; 10 positions match TRBD1. The CDR3 extends over 18 amino acids. With 0 bases clipped from V and 4 bases from J, the junction kept 11 bases outside the gene matches. CDR1 and CDR2 (germline): MNHEY, SVGEGT. CDR3 nucleotide sequence: TGTGCCAGCAGTTACTCGACGAAGGGACAGGGGAGAGCCTATGGCTACACCTTC. Translated, it gives CASSYSTKGQGRAYGYTF.

This sequence joins TRBV15 and TRBJ2-3; unclear D gene. V dropped 1 base and J dropped 5 bases, with 13 bases sitting between them. Germline lookup yields CDR1 LNHNV and CDR2 YYDKDF (reference sequence). The CDR3 has 15 amino acids. The chain's CDR3 is CATSRVLGRLDTQYF. The CDR3, as DNA: TGTGCCACCAGCAGAGTTCTCGGACGCCTAGATACGCAGTATTTT.

The rearrangement joins TRBV5-8 to TRBJ2-5; the match to TRBD2 covers 12 bases. Germline V gives CDR1 SGHTS, CDR2 YDEGEE. The junction had 5 bases not matched to a gene; V was cut back by 2 bases and J by 6 bases. The CDR3 is 15 amino acids. As DNA, the CDR3 is TGTGCCAGCAGCTTAGGACTAGCGGGGACACAGACCCAGTACTTC. Protein sequence: CASSLGLAGTQTQYF.

This chain links TRBV7-9 with TRBJ2-5; D ambiguous. V dropped 1 base and J dropped 4 bases, with 7 bases sitting between them. This CDR3 has 13 residues. CDR1 and CDR2 from the germline V gene are SEHNR and FQNEAQ (reference sequence). The CDR3 sequence: CASSLERAETQYF. In DNA, the CDR3 is TGTGCCAGCAGCTTAGAACGCGCAGAGACCCAGTACTTC.

The chain uses TRBV2 and TRBJ1-1; tentative D call: TRBD1 (5 bases). Between the trimmed V and J ends, which lost 10 bases and 1 base, there was a span of 22 bases. Germline V lookup: CDR1 SNHLY, CDR2 FYNNEI. The CDR3 is made up of 16 amino acids. Here the CDR3 reads CATSGSGGRGNTEAFF. In DNA, the CDR3 is TGTGCCACTTCCGGCTCCGGCGGGAGGGGGAACACTGAAGCTTTCTTT.